This T cell receptor (beta chain) was sequenced in a study of blood T cell repertoires in COVID-19. Study-wide context: In each case, the material was cDNA or gDNA derived from T cells, B-cell-depleted T cells, or PBMCs.

The table came from immunoSEQ multiplex PCR; TCRdb's copy has only in-frame clones and leaves some out. Here the sample spans over 35,000 clones, approximately 70% being singletons. This CDR3 spans 15 amino acids. V was cut by 2 bases and J by 2 bases, with 12 bases left in between. The germline CDR1 and CDR2 sequences are MNHNS and SASEGT. The TCR sequence derives from a man of 80 years or more with acute or convalescent COVID-19. J is TRBJ1-2 and V is TRBV6-1; D not resolved. The sequenced material came from peripheral blood. CDR3 in amino acids: CASSEMAGINYGYTF. The CDR3 coding sequence is TGTGCCAGCAGTGAAATGGCGGGGATAAACTATGGCTACACCTTC.